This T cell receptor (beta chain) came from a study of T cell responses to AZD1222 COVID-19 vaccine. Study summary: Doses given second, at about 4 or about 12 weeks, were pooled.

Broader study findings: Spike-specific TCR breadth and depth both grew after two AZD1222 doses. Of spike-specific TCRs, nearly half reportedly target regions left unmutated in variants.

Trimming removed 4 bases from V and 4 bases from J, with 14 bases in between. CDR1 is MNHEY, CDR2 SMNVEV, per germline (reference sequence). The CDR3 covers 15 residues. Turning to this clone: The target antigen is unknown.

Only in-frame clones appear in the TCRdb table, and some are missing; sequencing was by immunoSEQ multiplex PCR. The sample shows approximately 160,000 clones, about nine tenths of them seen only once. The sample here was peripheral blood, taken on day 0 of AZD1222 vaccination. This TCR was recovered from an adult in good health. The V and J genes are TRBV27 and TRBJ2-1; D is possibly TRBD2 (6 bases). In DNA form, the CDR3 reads TGTGCCAGCAGTTATGGGGGAGGAGGGTACAATGAGCAGTTCTTC. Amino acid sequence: CASSYGGGGYNEQFF.